The T cell receptor beta chain under discussion was sequenced for a study of blood T cell repertoires in COVID-19. As for the study in general: The origin of the acute and convalescent COVID-19 samples was the United States, Italy and Spain.

There are 12 residues in the CDR3. Deletions cut 5 bases from V and 8 bases from J, with 10 bases between. Assay: immunoSEQ multiplex PCR; the TCRdb copy retains only in-frame clones and omits some. The sample shows more than 95,000 clones, 80% to 90% of them seen only once. This chain connects TRBV12-3 or TRBV12-4 to TRBJ1-5, with D possibly being TRBD1 (5 bases). This receptor was obtained from a human donor in a cohort sampled during active COVID-19. Sequenced material: peripheral blood. The CDR3 DNA reads TGTGCCAGCAGTCAGCAGGGAAAGCCCCAGCATTTT. Residues: CASSQQGKPQHF.